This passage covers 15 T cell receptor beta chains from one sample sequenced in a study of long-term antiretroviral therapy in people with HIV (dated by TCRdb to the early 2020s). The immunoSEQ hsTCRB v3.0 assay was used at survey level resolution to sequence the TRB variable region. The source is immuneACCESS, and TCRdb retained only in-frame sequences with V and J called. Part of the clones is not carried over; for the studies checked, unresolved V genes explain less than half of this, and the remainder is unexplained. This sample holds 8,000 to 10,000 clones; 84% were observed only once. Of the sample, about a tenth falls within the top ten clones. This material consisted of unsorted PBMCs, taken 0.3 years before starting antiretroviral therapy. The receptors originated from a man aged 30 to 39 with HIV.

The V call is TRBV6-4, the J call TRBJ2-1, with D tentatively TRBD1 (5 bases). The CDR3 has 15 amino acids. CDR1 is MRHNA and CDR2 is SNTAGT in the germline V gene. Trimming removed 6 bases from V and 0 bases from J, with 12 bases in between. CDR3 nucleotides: TGTGCCAGCAGGGTAACAGGTAACTCCTACAATGAGCAGTTCTTC. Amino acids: CASRVTGNSYNEQFF.

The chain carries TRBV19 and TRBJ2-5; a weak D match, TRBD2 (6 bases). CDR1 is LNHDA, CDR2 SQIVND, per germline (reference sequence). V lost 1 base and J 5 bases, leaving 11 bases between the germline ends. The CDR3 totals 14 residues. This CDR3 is CASSIAGVGETQYF. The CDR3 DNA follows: TGTGCCAGTAGTATAGCGGGAGTCGGGGAGACCCAGTACTTC.

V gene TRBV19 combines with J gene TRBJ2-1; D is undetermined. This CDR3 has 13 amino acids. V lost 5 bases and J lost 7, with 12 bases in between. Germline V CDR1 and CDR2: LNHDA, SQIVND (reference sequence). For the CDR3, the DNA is TGTGCCAGTAGTCAACAGCGTAGGAATGAGCAGTTCTTC. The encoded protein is CASSQQRRNEQFF.

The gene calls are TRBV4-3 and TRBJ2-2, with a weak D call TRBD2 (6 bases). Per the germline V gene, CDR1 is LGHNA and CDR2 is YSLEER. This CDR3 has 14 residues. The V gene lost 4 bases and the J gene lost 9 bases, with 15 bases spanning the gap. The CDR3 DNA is TGCGCCAGCAGCCCCGGGCAGGGAGGATGGGAGCTGTTTTTT. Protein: CASSPGQGGWELFF.

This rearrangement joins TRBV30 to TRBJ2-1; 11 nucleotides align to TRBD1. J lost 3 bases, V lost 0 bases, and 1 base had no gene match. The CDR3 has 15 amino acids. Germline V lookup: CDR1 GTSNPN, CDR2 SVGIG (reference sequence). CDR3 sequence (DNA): TGTGCCTGGAGTGTCGGGACAGGGGGCTACAATGAGCAGTTCTTC. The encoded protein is CAWSVGTGGYNEQFF. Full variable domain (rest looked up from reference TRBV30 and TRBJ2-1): SQTIHQWPATLVQPVGSPLSLECTVEGTSNPNLYWYRQAAGRGLQLLFYSVGIGQISSEVPQNLSASRPQDRQFILSSKKLLLSDSGFYLCAWSVGTGGYNEQFFGPGTRLTVL.

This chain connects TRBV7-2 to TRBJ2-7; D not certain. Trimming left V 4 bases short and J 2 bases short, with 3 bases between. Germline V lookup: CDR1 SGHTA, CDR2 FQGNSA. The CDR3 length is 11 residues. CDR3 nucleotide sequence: TGTGCCAGCAGCTCTACCTACGAGCAGTACTTC. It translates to CASSSTYEQYF.

This chain's CDR3 is CASSKSPSGPNEQFF. The CDR3, as DNA: TGTGCCAGCAGCAAATCCCCTAGCGGCCCCAATGAGCAGTTCTTC. The chain recombines TRBV21-1 with TRBJ2-1; no DNA check was done on the table's D call, TRBD2. TRBV21-1 constitutes a pseudogene. CDR3 length equals 15 residues.

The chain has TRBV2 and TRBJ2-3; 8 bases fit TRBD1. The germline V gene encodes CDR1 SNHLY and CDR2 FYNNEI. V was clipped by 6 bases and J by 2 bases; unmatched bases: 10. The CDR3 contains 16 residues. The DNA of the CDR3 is TGTGCCAGCAGAGTTCCCCAGGGGGCGAACACAGATACGCAGTATTTT. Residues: CASRVPQGANTDTQYF.

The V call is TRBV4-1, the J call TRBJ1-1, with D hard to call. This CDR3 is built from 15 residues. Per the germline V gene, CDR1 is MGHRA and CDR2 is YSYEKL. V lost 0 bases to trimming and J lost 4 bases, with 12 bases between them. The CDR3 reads CASSQEGREFTEAFF. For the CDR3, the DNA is TGCGCCAGCAGCCAAGAGGGGAGGGAATTCACTGAAGCTTTCTTT.

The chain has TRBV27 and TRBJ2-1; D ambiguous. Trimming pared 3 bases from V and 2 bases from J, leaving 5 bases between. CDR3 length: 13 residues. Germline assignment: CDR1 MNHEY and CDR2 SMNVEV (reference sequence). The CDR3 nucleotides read TGTGCCAGCAGTTTTAACCCCTACAATGAGCAGTTCTTC. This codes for CASSFNPYNEQFF.

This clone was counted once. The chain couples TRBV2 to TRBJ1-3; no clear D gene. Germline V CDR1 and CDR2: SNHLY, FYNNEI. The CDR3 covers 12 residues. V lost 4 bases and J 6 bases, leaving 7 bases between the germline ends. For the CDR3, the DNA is TGTGCCAGCAGTGGTGGCGAAAACACCATATATTTT. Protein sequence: CASSGGENTIYF.

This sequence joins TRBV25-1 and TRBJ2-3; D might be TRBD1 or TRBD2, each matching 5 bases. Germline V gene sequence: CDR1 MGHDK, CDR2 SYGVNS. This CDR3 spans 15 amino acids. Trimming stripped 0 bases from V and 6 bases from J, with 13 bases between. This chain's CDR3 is CASSEYSGTRDTQYF. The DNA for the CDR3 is TGTGCCAGCAGTGAATATTCCGGGACCCGGGATACGCAGTATTTT.

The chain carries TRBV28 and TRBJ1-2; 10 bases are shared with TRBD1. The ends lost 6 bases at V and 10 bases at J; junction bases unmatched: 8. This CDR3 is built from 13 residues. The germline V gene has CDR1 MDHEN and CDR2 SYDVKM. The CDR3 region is CASRSGTGDNYTF. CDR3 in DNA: TGTGCCAGCAGGTCCGGGACAGGGGATAACTACACCTTC.

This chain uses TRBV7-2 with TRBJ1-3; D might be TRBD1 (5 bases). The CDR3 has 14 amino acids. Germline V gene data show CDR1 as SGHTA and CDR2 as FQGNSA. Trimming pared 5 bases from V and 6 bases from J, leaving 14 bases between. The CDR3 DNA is TGTGCCAGCAGCCCAGCAGGGACGGCAAACACCATATATTTT. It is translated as CASSPAGTANTIYF.

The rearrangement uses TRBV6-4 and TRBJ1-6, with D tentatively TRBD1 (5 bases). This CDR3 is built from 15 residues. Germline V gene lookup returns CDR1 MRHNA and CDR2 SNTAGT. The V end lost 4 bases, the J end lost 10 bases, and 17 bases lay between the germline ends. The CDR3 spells CASSAPGPSGSPLHF. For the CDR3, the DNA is TGTGCCAGCAGTGCGCCGGGACCAAGCGGCTCACCCCTCCACTTT.